This T cell receptor (beta chain) was found in a study of PD-L1 blockade in urothelial cancer. Only in-frame clones appear in the TCRdb table, and some are missing; sequencing was by immunoSEQ multiplex PCR. The repertoire holds some 51,000 clones, with more than 75% as singletons. The CDR3 has 12 amino acids. Deletions cut 2 bases from V and 11 bases from J, with 12 bases between. Looked up from germline, CDR1 is MDHEN and CDR2 is SYDVKM. This clone has a handful of counts. The time point is: peripheral blood 6 weeks after treatment start. The chain carries TRBV28 and TRBJ1-1; D uncertain. The input for sequencing was PBMCs, taken around atezolizumab (anti-PD-L1) treatment. The clonotype comes from a man aged 55 to 70 with urothelial cancer. CDR3 nucleotide sequence: TGTGCCAGCAGTTTAAGCCAGCGGGCGGCTTTCTTT. Its protein product is CASSLSQRAAFF.